A selection of T cell receptor beta chains follows, all from one sample in a study of cytomegalovirus exposure and HLA in healthy donors. The method was immunoSEQ multiplex PCR; TCRdb's version includes in-frame clones alone and lacks a portion of them. The repertoire holds approximately 67,000 clones, with approximately 92% as singletons. Sequencing was done on a sample of PBMCs. The receptors come from a woman aged 30 to 39 in good health and CMV-seropositive. Each CDR3 is given with its conserved first and last residue. The D gene is left open where the match is weak. Part of the rows lack a size; the others show once, few, many or a class for expanded clones.

clone_size: -
cdr3_length: 15
v_call: TRBV7-2
j_call: TRBJ2-3
d_call: -
cdr3_aa: CASTDGRTWADTQYF
cdr3_nt: TGTGCCAGCACCGACGGCAGGACTTGGGCAGATACGCAGTATTTT

clone_size: -
cdr3_length: 16
v_call: TRBV19
j_call: TRBJ2-1
d_call: TRBD2
cdr3_aa: CASSSIAGGPHNEQFF
cdr3_nt: TGTGCCAGTAGTTCAATAGCGGGAGGGCCCCACAATGAGCAGTTCTTC

clone_size: few
cdr3_length: 14
v_call: TRBV18
j_call: TRBJ2-5
d_call: -
cdr3_aa: CASSPAAGEETQYF
cdr3_nt: TGTGCCAGCTCACCTGCGGCAGGGGAGGAGACCCAGTACTTC

clone_size: -
cdr3_length: 15
v_call: TRBV5-4
j_call: TRBJ2-7
d_call: TRBD2
cdr3_aa: CASSWTSGSWYEQYF
cdr3_nt: TGTGCCAGCAGCTGGACTAGCGGGAGCTGGTACGAGCAGTACTTC

clone_size: -
cdr3_length: 11
v_call: TRBV20-1
j_call: TRBJ2-7
d_call: -
cdr3_aa: CSVRNGYEQYF
cdr3_nt: TGCAGTGTCAGGAATGGGTACGAGCAGTACTTC

clone_size: -
cdr3_length: 14
v_call: TRBV5-1
j_call: TRBJ2-3
d_call: TRBD2
cdr3_aa: CASSFGAGADTQYF
cdr3_nt: TGCGCCAGCAGCTTTGGCGCGGGAGCAGATACGCAGTATTTT

clone_size: -
cdr3_length: 12
v_call: TRBV29-1
j_call: TRBJ1-1
d_call: -
cdr3_aa: CSVGQPNTEAFF
cdr3_nt: TGCAGCGTTGGACAGCCGAACACTGAAGCTTTCTTT

clone_size: -
cdr3_length: 14
v_call: TRBV30
j_call: TRBJ2-1
d_call: -
cdr3_aa: CAWSRDSPRGEQFF
cdr3_nt: TGTGCCTGGAGTCGGGACTCCCCGAGAGGTGAGCAGTTCTTC

clone_size: -
cdr3_length: 16
v_call: TRBV14
j_call: TRBJ2-1
d_call: -
cdr3_aa: CASSQRRVRSYNEQFF
cdr3_nt: TGTGCCAGCAGCCAGCGACGGGTAAGGTCCTACAATGAGCAGTTCTTC

clone_size: once
cdr3_length: 13
v_call: TRBV5-1
j_call: TRBJ2-7
d_call: TRBD1
cdr3_aa: CASRGDSRYEQYF
cdr3_nt: TGCGCCAGCAGAGGGGACAGCCGATACGAGCAGTACTTC

clone_size: -
cdr3_length: 18
v_call: TRBV5-8
j_call: TRBJ2-1
d_call: TRBD2
cdr3_aa: CASRGLAGASSPYNEQFF
cdr3_nt: TGTGCCAGCAGGGGACTAGCGGGAGCTTCCAGCCCCTACAATGAGCAGTTCTTC

clone_size: -
cdr3_length: 16
v_call: TRBV30
j_call: TRBJ2-1
d_call: TRBD2
cdr3_aa: CAWRWGLAGVRNEQFF
cdr3_nt: TGTGCCTGGAGATGGGGACTAGCGGGGGTCCGAAATGAGCAGTTCTTC

clone_size: -
cdr3_length: 16
v_call: TRBV9
j_call: TRBJ2-2
d_call: TRBD2
cdr3_aa: CASSVASGMNTGELFF
cdr3_nt: TGTGCCAGCAGCGTAGCTAGCGGGATGAACACCGGGGAGCTGTTTTTT

clone_size: -
cdr3_length: 12
v_call: TRBV28
j_call: TRBJ1-5
d_call: -
cdr3_aa: CASTGMNQPQHF
cdr3_nt: TGTGCCAGCACAGGGATGAATCAGCCCCAGCATTTT

clone_size: -
cdr3_length: 15
v_call: TRBV4-1
j_call: TRBJ2-2
d_call: -
cdr3_aa: CASRLPGRGTGELFF
cdr3_nt: TGCGCCAGCAGACTCCCCGGTCGTGGCACCGGGGAGCTGTTTTTT

clone_size: -
cdr3_length: 13
v_call: TRBV6-5
j_call: TRBJ1-1
d_call: TRBD1
cdr3_aa: CASSLTGGTEAFF
cdr3_nt: TGTGCCAGCAGCCTGACAGGGGGCACTGAAGCTTTCTTT

clone_size: -
cdr3_length: 14
v_call: TRBV6-1
j_call: TRBJ1-2
d_call: TRBD1
cdr3_aa: CASSERGDRDGYTF
cdr3_nt: TGTGCCAGCAGTGAAAGGGGGGACAGGGATGGCTACACCTTC

clone_size: -
cdr3_length: 14
v_call: TRBV6-6
j_call: TRBJ1-1
d_call: -
cdr3_aa: CASSYTQGHTEAFF
cdr3_nt: TGTGCCAGCAGTTACACTCAGGGCCACACTGAAGCTTTCTTT

clone_size: -
cdr3_length: 16
v_call: TRBV7-8
j_call: TRBJ2-5
d_call: TRBD2
cdr3_aa: CASSQRVAGGDETQYF
cdr3_nt: TGTGCCAGCAGCCAAAGGGTAGCGGGAGGTGACGAGACCCAGTACTTC

clone_size: -
cdr3_length: 15
v_call: TRBV19
j_call: TRBJ1-2
d_call: -
cdr3_aa: CASSISGVVNYGYTF
cdr3_nt: TGTGCCAGTAGTATTTCGGGGGTAGTTAACTATGGCTACACCTTC

clone_size: -
cdr3_length: 15
v_call: TRBV6-5
j_call: TRBJ1-6
d_call: -
cdr3_aa: CASSYDSDGGSPLHF
cdr3_nt: TGTGCCAGCAGTTACGATAGCGACGGGGGATCACCCCTCCACTTT

clone_size: -
cdr3_length: 14
v_call: TRBV5-1
j_call: TRBJ2-3
d_call: TRBD2
cdr3_aa: CASRIAGGADTQYF
cdr3_nt: TGCGCCAGCAGGATAGCGGGAGGAGCAGATACGCAGTATTTT

clone_size: -
cdr3_length: 18
v_call: TRBV7-2
j_call: TRBJ2-3
d_call: TRBD2
cdr3_aa: CASSRAGLAVGGGDTQYF
cdr3_nt: TGTGCCAGCAGTAGAGCGGGACTAGCGGTGGGGGGGGGAGATACGCAGTATTTT

clone_size: -
cdr3_length: 13
v_call: TRBV30
j_call: TRBJ2-7
d_call: -
cdr3_aa: CAWSGSVAYEQYF
cdr3_nt: TGTGCCTGGAGTGGTAGCGTGGCCTACGAGCAGTACTTC

clone_size: -
cdr3_length: 15
v_call: TRBV10-2
j_call: TRBJ2-7
d_call: TRBD2
cdr3_aa: CVSSQRASGAYEQYF
cdr3_nt: TGCGTCAGCAGCCAAAGGGCTAGCGGGGCCTACGAGCAGTACTTC

clone_size: -
cdr3_length: 13
v_call: TRBV5-4
j_call: TRBJ1-2
d_call: TRBD1
cdr3_aa: CASRPGTDYGYTF
cdr3_nt: TGTGCCAGCAGGCCCGGGACAGACTATGGCTACACCTTC

clone_size: -
cdr3_length: 18
v_call: TRBV4-1
j_call: TRBJ2-3
d_call: TRBD2
cdr3_aa: CASSQGKTSGYSTDTQYF
cdr3_nt: TGCGCCAGCAGCCAAGGGAAAACTAGCGGGTATAGCACAGATACGCAGTATTTT

clone_size: once
cdr3_length: 14
v_call: TRBV18
j_call: TRBJ1-2
d_call: TRBD1
cdr3_aa: CASSPVTGGAGYTF
cdr3_nt: TGTGCCAGCTCACCAGTGACAGGGGGCGCAGGCTACACCTTC

clone_size: -
cdr3_length: 13
v_call: TRBV18
j_call: TRBJ1-5
d_call: -
cdr3_aa: CASSPSGDQPQHF
cdr3_nt: TGTGCCAGCTCACCCTCGGGGGATCAGCCCCAGCATTTT

clone_size: -
cdr3_length: 15
v_call: TRBV25-1
j_call: TRBJ2-1
d_call: TRBD1
cdr3_aa: CASAEQGVEYNEQFF
cdr3_nt: TGTGCCAGCGCAGAACAGGGGGTCGAATACAATGAGCAGTTCTTC

clone_size: -
cdr3_length: 15
v_call: TRBV6-1
j_call: TRBJ2-7
d_call: TRBD2
cdr3_aa: CASSEASGGSYEQYF
cdr3_nt: TGTGCCAGCAGTGAAGCTTCGGGCGGGAGCTACGAGCAGTACTTC

clone_size: -
cdr3_length: 15
v_call: TRBV28
j_call: TRBJ2-7
d_call: TRBD1
cdr3_aa: CASSRRGQAPYEQYF
cdr3_nt: TGTGCCAGCAGCCGTAGGGGACAGGCCCCCTACGAGCAGTACTTC

clone_size: -
cdr3_length: 20
v_call: TRBV5-1
j_call: TRBJ2-2
d_call: TRBD2
cdr3_aa: CASSFAPGLAGHSNTGELFF
cdr3_nt: TGCGCCAGCAGCTTCGCTCCGGGACTAGCGGGACACTCGAACACCGGGGAGCTGTTTTTT

clone_size: once
cdr3_length: 13
v_call: TRBV10-3
j_call: TRBJ2-3
d_call: -
cdr3_aa: CAISVSATDTQYF
cdr3_nt: TGTGCCATCAGCGTTAGTGCGACAGATACGCAGTATTTT

clone_size: -
cdr3_length: 14
v_call: TRBV7-3
j_call: TRBJ2-2
d_call: -
cdr3_aa: CASSFRGNTGELFF
cdr3_nt: TGTGCCAGCAGCTTTCGCGGCAACACCGGGGAGCTGTTTTTT

clone_size: -
cdr3_length: 19
v_call: TRBV7-9
j_call: TRBJ1-1
d_call: TRBD1
cdr3_aa: CASSAIQGDRGLKFSEAFF
cdr3_nt: TGTGCCAGCAGCGCGATACAAGGGGACAGGGGGCTTAAATTCTCTGAAGCTTTCTTT

clone_size: -
cdr3_length: 14
v_call: TRBV7-2
j_call: TRBJ2-7
d_call: -
cdr3_aa: CASSLVSSAYEQYF
cdr3_nt: TGTGCCAGCAGCTTAGTAAGTAGCGCTTACGAGCAGTACTTC

clone_size: -
cdr3_length: 15
v_call: TRBV7-2
j_call: TRBJ2-1
d_call: TRBD2
cdr3_aa: CASSLDRGAYNEQFF
cdr3_nt: TGTGCCAGCAGCTTAGATCGGGGGGCCTACAATGAGCAGTTCTTC

clone_size: -
cdr3_length: 15
v_call: TRBV7-2
j_call: TRBJ2-7
d_call: TRBD1
cdr3_aa: CASSLFTGGTYEQYF
cdr3_nt: TGTGCCAGCAGCCTATTTACAGGGGGGACCTACGAGCAGTACTTC

clone_size: once
cdr3_length: 21
v_call: TRBV21-1
j_call: TRBJ2-1
d_call: -
cdr3_aa: CASSKSGASVARPSSYNEQFF
cdr3_nt: TGTGCCAGCAGCAAATCCGGAGCGTCGGTCGCTAGGCCGAGCTCCTACAATGAGCAGTTCTTC

clone_size: -
cdr3_length: 13
v_call: TRBV6-4
j_call: TRBJ2-2
d_call: -
cdr3_aa: CASSETATGELFF
cdr3_nt: TGTGCCAGCAGTGAAACAGCCACCGGGGAGCTGTTTTTT

clone_size: -
cdr3_length: 12
v_call: TRBV6-1
j_call: TRBJ1-2
d_call: -
cdr3_aa: CASSLSNYGYTF
cdr3_nt: TGTGCCAGCAGTCTTTCTAACTATGGCTACACCTTC

clone_size: -
cdr3_length: 15
v_call: TRBV5-1
j_call: TRBJ2-6
d_call: TRBD1
cdr3_aa: CASSSTGDWANVLTF
cdr3_nt: TGCGCCAGCAGCTCGACAGGGGATTGGGCCAACGTCCTGACTTTC

clone_size: few
cdr3_length: 14
v_call: TRBV27
j_call: TRBJ1-2
d_call: -
cdr3_aa: CASSLWGQGYGYTF
cdr3_nt: TGTGCCAGCAGTTTATGGGGTCAGGGATATGGCTACACCTTC

clone_size: -
cdr3_length: 14
v_call: TRBV5-1
j_call: TRBJ2-3
d_call: TRBD2
cdr3_aa: CASSLNGRADTQYF
cdr3_nt: TGCGCCAGCAGTCTTAACGGGAGGGCAGATACGCAGTATTTT

clone_size: medium-sized
cdr3_length: 13
v_call: TRBV6-1
j_call: TRBJ2-1
d_call: TRBD1
cdr3_aa: CASGGQEANEQFF
cdr3_nt: TGTGCCAGCGGGGGACAGGAGGCAAATGAGCAGTTCTTC

clone_size: -
cdr3_length: 15
v_call: TRBV7-9
j_call: TRBJ1-2
d_call: -
cdr3_aa: CASSLQRGADYGYTF
cdr3_nt: TGTGCCAGCAGCTTACAAAGAGGCGCGGACTATGGCTACACCTTC

clone_size: -
cdr3_length: 18
v_call: TRBV7-6
j_call: TRBJ1-5
d_call: -
cdr3_aa: CASSLARAGPYSNQPQHF
cdr3_nt: TGTGCCAGCAGCTTAGCGCGTGCGGGACCTTATAGCAATCAGCCCCAGCATTTT

clone_size: -
cdr3_length: 15
v_call: TRBV27
j_call: TRBJ2-1
d_call: -
cdr3_aa: CASSFLQGSYNEQFF
cdr3_nt: TGTGCCAGCAGTTTTCTACAGGGTTCCTACAATGAGCAGTTCTTC